What follows are 27 T cell receptor beta chains derived from one specimen sequenced in a study of blood T cell repertoires in COVID-19. Method: immunoSEQ multiplex PCR; TCRdb's copy keeps in-frame clones and lacks some. The sample shows about 200,000 clones, 88% of them seen only once. Sequencing was done on a sample of peripheral blood. The receptors derive from a man aged 18 to 29 with active or convalescent COVID-19.

The V gene is TRBV4-1, the J gene TRBJ2-5, with no clear D. The germline V gene encodes CDR1 MGHRA and CDR2 YSYEKL. The CDR3 loop spans 15 amino acids. Trimming removed 0 bases at V and 1 base at J, with 9 bases between. CDR3 DNA: TGCGCCAGCAGCCAAGATTGGTATAGCCAAGAGACCCAGTACTTC. It specifies CASSQDWYSQETQYF.

This clone was counted a single time. The rearrangement joins TRBV4-1 to TRBJ1-3, with no clear D. The CDR3 is 13 residues long. V lost 4 bases, J lost 11 bases, and 15 bases lay in between. Germline lookup yields CDR1 MGHRA and CDR2 YSYEKL. This CDR3 reads CASSPTRGSAIYF. In DNA form, the CDR3 reads TGCGCCAGCAGCCCCACTCGGGGAAGTGCCATATATTTT.

This clone turned up a few times. V is TRBV24-1 and J is TRBJ1-1; D is possibly TRBD1 (5 bases). Between the trimmed V and J ends, which lost 3 bases and 1 base, there was a span of 8 bases. The length of the CDR3 is 14 residues. CDR1 and CDR2 (germline): KGHDR, SFDVKD. The CDR3 loop reads CATSDGTANTEAFF. CDR3 nucleotides: TGTGCCACCAGTGATGGGACTGCGAACACTGAAGCTTTCTTT.

CDR3 bases: TGTGCCAGCAGCCAAGATTTGCGGTACACAGATACGCAGTATTTT. Its translation is CASSQDLRYTDTQYF. This chain links TRBV4-2 with TRBJ2-3; no definite D call. The germline gives CDR1 LGHNA, CDR2 YNFKEQ. With 0 bases removed from V and 2 bases from J, the gap between germline ends came to 9 bases. CDR3 length equals 15 residues.

This chain links TRBV7-2 with TRBJ2-7, with D perhaps matching TRBD1 (5 bases). This CDR3 is built from 18 residues. V dropped 2 bases and J dropped 0 bases, with 20 bases sitting between them. Germline lookup yields CDR1 SGHTA and CDR2 FQGNSA. The CDR3 reads CASSLMDFRVISSYEQYF. DNA of the CDR3: TGTGCCAGCAGCTTAATGGATTTCAGGGTAATAAGCTCCTACGAGCAGTACTTC.

This chain uses TRBV5-5 with TRBJ1-2; the D is unclear. V was shortened by 4 bases and J by 1 base, with 11 bases between the two germline ends. CDR1 and CDR2 from the germline V gene are SGHKS and YYEKEE (reference sequence). The CDR3 is made up of 14 amino acids. In nucleotides, the CDR3 is TGTGCCAGCAGCCAAGGCGGCGGTAACTATGGCTACACCTTC. Amino acids: CASSQGGGNYGYTF.

This clone has just one count. The V gene is TRBV6-1, the J gene TRBJ1-5, with D perhaps TRBD1 (6 bases). CDR3 length: 15 amino acids. Germline values: CDR1 MNHNS, CDR2 SASEGT. Trimming pared 3 bases from V and 3 bases from J, leaving 12 bases between. Written as DNA, the CDR3 is TGTGCCAGCAGTGAGTCGGACAGCTTCAATCAGCCCCAGCATTTT. Amino acid sequence: CASSESDSFNQPQHF.

The genes are TRBV6-5 and TRBJ1-2, with D possibly TRBD1 on 6 matching bases. The CDR3 runs to 13 residues. V lost 5 bases and J lost 3, with 10 bases in between. Germline CDR1 and CDR2: MNHEY and SVGAGI. The CDR3: CASSTDSHYGYTF. The CDR3 coding sequence is TGTGCCAGCAGTACGGACAGTCACTATGGCTACACCTTC.

The chain joins TRBV7-3 to TRBJ1-2; 8 nucleotides match TRBD1. The CDR3 totals 15 residues. The V segment lost 4 bases and the J segment 4 bases; nucleotides outside the gene matches: 8. Germline assignment: CDR1 SGHTA and CDR2 FQGTGA. The CDR3 region is CASSSYDRGSYGYTF. The CDR3 coding sequence is TGTGCCAGCAGCTCTTATGACAGGGGCAGCTATGGCTACACCTTC.

The sample holds a few counts of this clone. The chain is built from TRBV7-2 and TRBJ1-2; 9 bases line up with TRBD1. Germline loops: CDR1 SGHTA, CDR2 FQGNSA. V shed 4 bases and J 10 bases; nucleotides not matched to a gene: 10. The CDR3 contains 14 residues. Written as DNA, the CDR3 is TGTGCCAGCAGCTCAAGGGGACAGGGTGAGGCCTACACCTTC. Its translation is CASSSRGQGEAYTF.

The chain uses TRBV2 and TRBJ2-7; tentatively, D is TRBD1 (5 bases). CDR3 length: 15 residues. From germline, CDR1 is SNHLY and CDR2 FYNNEI. Trimming took off 6 bases at V and 3 bases at J, with 18 bases between the two ends. CDR3 sequence reads: CASRQQGPPDYEQYF. Written as DNA, the CDR3 is TGTGCCAGCAGGCAGCAGGGTCCACCTGACTACGAGCAGTACTTC.

This chain's CDR3 is CAISEHGRGTGNGYTF. CDR3 nucleotides: TGTGCCATCAGTGAGCATGGGAGGGGGACAGGGAATGGCTACACCTTC. This chain uses TRBV10-3 with TRBJ1-2, with 9 bases identical to TRBD1. Trimming removed 2 bases from V and 6 bases from J; junction bases left unmatched: 10. Per the germline V gene, CDR1 is ENHRY and CDR2 is SYGVKD. The CDR3 length is 16 residues.

This rearrangement joins TRBV15 to TRBJ2-7; 7 bases are shared with TRBD1. Germline V gene lookup returns CDR1 LNHNV and CDR2 YYDKDF (reference sequence). The CDR3 is made up of 16 amino acids. V lost 2 bases, J lost 4 bases, and 11 bases stayed unmatched. CDR3 sequence reads: CATSRPTPGQQYEQYF. CDR3 DNA sequence: TGTGCCACCAGCAGACCCACTCCGGGACAGCAGTACGAGCAGTACTTC. Full variable domain (missing parts from reference TRBV15 and TRBJ2-7): DAMVIQNPRYQVTQFGKPVTLSCSQTLNHNVMYWYQQKSSQAPKLLFHYYDKDFNNEADTPDNFQSRRPNTSFCFLDIRSPGLGDTAMYLCATSRPTPGQQYEQYFGPGTRLTVT.

The V gene is TRBV2, the J gene TRBJ2-2; tentative D call: TRBD1 (6 bases). Germline CDR1 is SNHLY and CDR2 is FYNNEI. Trimming shortened V by 4 bases and J by 7 bases, and 10 bases separated the two germline ends. This CDR3 is built from 13 residues. For the CDR3, the DNA is TGTGCCAGCAGTGTTGAGGGGGTCGGGGAGCTGTTTTTT. This translates into CASSVEGVGELFF.

The V and J genes are TRBV6-2 or TRBV6-3 and TRBJ1-1; D gene ambiguous. The germline V and J ends were trimmed by 5 bases and 3 bases, with 10 bases remaining between them. CDR1 is MNHEY and CDR2 is SVGEGT in the germline V gene. This CDR3 spans 13 amino acids. This CDR3 reads CASSEPPDTEAFF. The CDR3 DNA reads as TGTGCCAGCAGTGAGCCCCCGGACACTGAAGCTTTCTTT.

Notes on this clone: Other DNA sequences in this sample translate to the same CDR3. This chain connects TRBV19 to TRBJ1-1; D is unresolved. Germline V gene data show CDR1 as LNHDA and CDR2 as SQIVND (reference sequence). Trimming took off 1 base at V and 2 bases at J, with 8 bases between the two ends. This CDR3 has 14 residues. CDR3 bases: TGTGCCAGTAGTATAGGGCAGACTAACACTGAAGCTTTCTTT. Translating gives CASSIGQTNTEAFF.

The CDR3 coding sequence is TGTGCCTGGAGTGTGATGGCAGGGCAGCCCCAGCATTTT. Residues: CAWSVMAGQPQHF. This chain links TRBV30 with TRBJ1-5, with D possibly TRBD1 on 5 matching bases. The CDR3 covers 13 residues. CDR1 is GTSNPN and CDR2 is SVGIG in the germline V gene (reference sequence). Between the trimmed V and J ends, which lost 0 bases and 7 bases, there was a span of 10 bases.

The chain links TRBV9 to TRBJ1-1; D perhaps matches TRBD1 (6 bases). There are 15 residues in the CDR3. Trimming cost V 3 bases and J 2 bases, with 14 bases left between them. CDR1 is SGDLS and CDR2 is YYNGEE in the germline V gene. CDR3 protein: CASSEQGRENTEAFF. The CDR3 region has the DNA TGTGCCAGCAGCGAACAGGGACGGGAAAACACTGAAGCTTTCTTT.

This clone was seen only once. The chain uses TRBV9 and TRBJ2-3; 8 positions match TRBD1. Looked up from germline, CDR1 is SGDLS and CDR2 is YYNGEE. V dropped 2 bases and J dropped 2; count of bases not matched to a gene: 7. This CDR3 has 16 residues. CDR3 DNA sequence: TGTGCCAGCAGCGTCGACAGGGGAAGGACCACAGATACGCAGTATTTT. Amino acids: CASSVDRGRTTDTQYF.

The rearrangement links TRBV11-2 to TRBJ1-1, with D perhaps matching TRBD1 (6 bases). The V gene lost 7 bases and the J gene lost 4 bases, with 16 bases spanning the gap. This CDR3 has 14 residues. In germline, CDR1 is SGHAT, CDR2 FQNNGV. CDR3 amino acids: CASTLGGGRTEAFF. The CDR3 nucleotides read TGTGCCAGCACCCTGGGCGGGGGGCGCACTGAAGCTTTCTTT.

The chain couples TRBV19 to TRBJ1-3; D is possibly TRBD1 (6 bases). The germline CDR1 and CDR2 sequences are LNHDA and SQIVND (reference sequence). This CDR3 comprises 15 residues. Trimming removed 5 bases from V and 2 bases from J, with 13 bases in between. CDR3 loop: CASSSGWTAGNTIYF. The CDR3 bases are TGTGCCAGTAGTTCGGGTTGGACAGCTGGAAACACCATATATTTT.

The V gene is TRBV30, the J gene TRBJ1-2; no reliable D call. The CDR3 contains 14 residues. Germline CDR1 and CDR2: GTSNPN and SVGIG (reference sequence). Trimming shortened V by 2 bases and J by 1 base, and 11 bases separated the two germline ends. The CDR3 DNA reads as TGTGCCTGGAGTCTAGGGAGGTATAACTATGGCTACACCTTC. Protein product: CAWSLGRYNYGYTF.

The CDR3 loop is CASSPTSVAGTGELFF. In DNA, the CDR3 is TGTGCCAGCAGCCCTACTAGCGTCGCGGGCACCGGGGAGCTGTTTTTT. V gene TRBV9 combines with J gene TRBJ2-2; 7 bases line up with TRBD2. The germline gives CDR1 SGDLS, CDR2 YYNGEE. CDR3 size: 16 residues. Trimming at V came to 4 bases and at J to 4 bases, leaving 10 bases not matched to a gene.

The V gene is TRBV6-5, the J gene TRBJ2-7; 7 bases are a match to TRBD2. CDR1 and CDR2 from the germline V gene are MNHEY and SVGAGI. The CDR3 totals 15 residues. V shed 0 bases, J shed 5 bases, and the junction held 7 bases outside the gene matches. The CDR3 bases are TGTGCCAGCAGTTACTCTCCAGCGGGGTCCCACGAGCAGTACTTC. It codes for CASSYSPAGSHEQYF.

V and J are TRBV14 and TRBJ2-5; 9 nucleotides line up with TRBD2. The CDR3 has 16 residues. The V gene end was trimmed by 0 bases and the J gene end by 4 bases; junction bases not matched to a gene: 6. Germline loops: CDR1 SGHDN, CDR2 FVKESK. CDR3 sequence reads: CASSQDRGLALETQYF. Here the CDR3 DNA reads TGTGCCAGCAGCCAAGATCGAGGACTAGCGTTAGAGACCCAGTACTTC.

This sequence joins TRBV30 and TRBJ1-2; D uncertain. The CDR3 spans 13 residues. The ends were cut back, 2 bases at V and 4 bases at J, with 11 bases in the middle. Germline V lookup: CDR1 GTSNPN, CDR2 SVGIG (reference sequence). The CDR3 spells CAWSRNSAYGYTF. CDR3 DNA: TGTGCCTGGAGTCGCAACAGTGCCTATGGCTACACCTTC.

This clone has just one count. The CDR3 loop reads CASSFGRAGWFENIQYF. In nucleotides, the CDR3 is TGTGCCAGCAGCTTCGGTAGGGCAGGGTGGTTCGAAAACATTCAGTACTTC. This chain links TRBV7-2 with TRBJ2-4; D is perhaps TRBD1 (5 bases). Looked up from germline, CDR1 is SGHTA and CDR2 is FQGNSA. V was pared by 3 bases and J by 5 bases, with 20 bases between. The CDR3 totals 17 residues.